This T cell receptor (beta chain) came from a study of T-cell memory formation after mild COVID-19. General study points: The main location of contracting CD4+ clones was CM and EM, and that of contracting CD8+ clones was EMRA.

TCRdb reprocessed the 5' RACE reads with MiXCR, giving one entry per CDR3 protein. Among 540,000 or so distinct CDR3 sequences listed, about a fifth were seen once. Comments on this clonotype: Its target is unknown.

J lost 4 bases, V lost 4 bases, and 10 bases had no gene match. The CDR3 spans 15 residues. CDR1 and CDR2 from the germline V gene are DFQATT and SNEGSKA (reference sequence). Sequencing was done on a sample of PBMCs or a T cell subset sorted from them (not recorded which). The V gene is TRBV20-1, the J gene TRBJ2-7; 10 bases are shared with TRBD1. This sequence was found in an adult woman who had mild COVID-19 (a few samples of this study predate the infection). Cell type and time point are not known. CDR3 DNA: TGCAGTGCTAATAGCGGGACAGGGGTACCGTACGAGCAGTACTTC. It specifies CSANSGTGVPYEQYF.